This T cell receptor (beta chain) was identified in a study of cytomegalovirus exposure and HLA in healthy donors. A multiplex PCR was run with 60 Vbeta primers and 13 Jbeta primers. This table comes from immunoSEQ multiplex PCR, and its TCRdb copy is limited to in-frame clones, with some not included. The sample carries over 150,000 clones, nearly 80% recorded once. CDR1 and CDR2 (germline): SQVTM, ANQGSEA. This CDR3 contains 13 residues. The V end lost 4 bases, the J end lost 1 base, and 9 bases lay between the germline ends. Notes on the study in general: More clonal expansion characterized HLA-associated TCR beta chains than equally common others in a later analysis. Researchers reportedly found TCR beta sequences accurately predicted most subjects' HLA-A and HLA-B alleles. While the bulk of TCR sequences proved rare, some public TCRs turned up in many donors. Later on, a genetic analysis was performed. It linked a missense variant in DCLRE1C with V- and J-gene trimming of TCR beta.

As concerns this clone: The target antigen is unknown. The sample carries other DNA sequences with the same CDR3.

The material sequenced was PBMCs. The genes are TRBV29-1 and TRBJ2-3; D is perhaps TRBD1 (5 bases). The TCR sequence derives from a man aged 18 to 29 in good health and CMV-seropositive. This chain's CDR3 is CSVAQGGTDTQYF. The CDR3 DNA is TGCAGCGTTGCCCAGGGCGGCACAGATACGCAGTATTTT.